This T cell receptor (beta chain) was obtained from a study of cytomegalovirus exposure and HLA in healthy donors. Regarding the study as a whole: Earlier analysis yielded a pattern in which most TCR beta V segments were productive about 90% or about 30% of the time. In a later analysis, V- and J-gene trimming of beta chains associated with a DCLRE1C missense variant, replicated independently.

The CDR3 loop spans 15 amino acids. J gave up 5 bases and V 0 bases, and 5 bases lay outside the gene matches. Germline values: CDR1 SEHNR, CDR2 FQNEAQ (reference sequence). Researchers ran the PCR with 60 Vbeta and 13 Jbeta primers. Sequencing was performed with immunoSEQ multiplex PCR; in TCRdb, only in-frame clones are kept and a portion is missing. The sample has 150,000 to 200,000 clones; under 80% are singletons. The count of this clone is one. Its antigen is as yet unknown. The rearrangement joins TRBV7-9 to TRBJ1-2, with 8 positions matching TRBD1. This clonotype was obtained from a female donor in good health and CMV-seronegative. The source material was PBMCs. The CDR3 is CASSLALRTGYGYTF. The DNA for the CDR3 is TGTGCCAGCAGCTTAGCGCTACGGACAGGGTATGGCTACACCTTC.